What follows are 6 T cell receptor beta chains derived from one specimen sequenced in a study of type 1 regulatory T cells (dated by TCRdb to the early 2020s). The data were produced on an Illumina MiSeq. TCRdb passed the public sequencing reads through fastp at Q25 and MiXCR, retaining productive beta sequences. Identical CDR3 proteins give one entry, which carries the most common genes and DNA. A total of 60,000 to 70,000 distinct CDR3 sequences appear in this sample, roughly three fifths of them only once. 7% to 8.5% of the sample is taken by the ten largest. The antigens for these receptors are not known. Sequenced: cultured T cells, either the whole culture or a sorted T cell fraction (not recorded which). This specimen's cell subset or site label, interpreted: Tr1-enriched cell product generated in vitro against host alloantigens. The receptors originated from a human donor in good health.

The rearrangement uses TRBV20-1 and TRBJ2-7; TRBD2 matches at 9 bases. CDR3 length equals 14 residues. CDR1 and CDR2 from the germline V gene are DFQATT and SNEGSKA (reference sequence). The trim removed 1 base at V and 2 bases at J, leaving 3 bases unmatched. CDR3 sequence: CSARVSGRTYEQYF. CDR3 bases: TGCAGTGCTAGAGTTAGCGGGAGAACCTACGAGCAGTACTTC.

The V call is TRBV24-1, the J call TRBJ2-7, with TRBD2 as a possible D gene (6 bases). The CDR3 runs to 13 residues. V dropped 5 bases and J dropped 12 bases, with 19 bases sitting between them. Germline CDR1 and CDR2: KGHDR and SFDVKD. The CDR3 DNA sequence: TGTGCCACCAGTGCCGATGGGACTCGGAGGCGGTACTTC. Protein product: CATSADGTRRRYF.

The J gene is TRBJ2-5, the V gene TRBV29-1, with D perhaps matching TRBD2 (5 bases). Germline V gives CDR1 SQVTM, CDR2 ANQGSEA. The CDR3 consists of 12 residues. Trimming took 5 bases from V and 4 from J, leaving 11 bases between them. The CDR3 DNA reads as TGCAGCGTTCAGGTTGCGGGAGAGACCCAGTACTTC. Translating gives CSVQVAGETQYF. The variable domain in full, completed from reference TRBV29-1 and TRBJ2-5, reads SAVISQKPSRDICQRGTSLTIQCQVDSQVTMMFWYRQQPGQSLTLIATANQGSEATYESGFVIDKFPISRPNLTFSTLTVSNMSPEDSSIYLCSVQVAGETQYFGPGTRLLVL.

The rearrangement uses TRBV5-1 and TRBJ2-1; D is unresolved. This CDR3 is 14 amino acids long. Trimming removed 0 bases from V and 7 bases from J, with 11 bases in between. The germline V gene encodes CDR1 SGHRS and CDR2 YFSETQ. In DNA form, the CDR3 reads TGCGCCAGCAGCTTGGGTGGGAATCGGAATGAGCAGTTCTTC. It codes for CASSLGGNRNEQFF.

This clonotype was counted only a few times. V usage is TRBV11-2 and J usage is TRBJ2-3; possible D gene TRBD1, 6 bases. This CDR3 region has 15 residues. V was cut by 4 bases and J by 4 bases, with 15 bases left in between. CDR1 SGHAT and CDR2 FQNNGV come from the germline V gene. The CDR3 sequence is CASSSVRGTADTQYF. The CDR3 bases are TGTGCCAGCAGCTCAGTCAGGGGAACGGCAGATACGCAGTATTTT. The variable domain in full, with the rest retrieved from reference TRBV11-2 and TRBJ2-3, is EAGVAQSPRYKIIEKRQSVAFWCNPISGHATLYWYQQILGQGPKLLIQFQNNGVVDDSQLPKDRFSAERLKGVDSTLKIQPAKLEDSAVYLCASSSVRGTADTQYFGPGTRLTVL.

The CDR3 spells CSAPRRDRPYNEQFF. CDR3 bases: TGCAGTGCTCCCCGACGCGATAGGCCCTACAATGAGCAGTTCTTC. This chain joins TRBV20-1 and TRBJ2-1; D is ambiguous. The germline V gene encodes CDR1 DFQATT and CDR2 SNEGSKA (reference sequence). Trimming stripped 5 bases from V and 2 bases from J, with 16 bases between. This CDR3 has 15 amino acids.